The table lists the clone carrying this T cell receptor beta chain with a count of one. Described time point: 2014-2015 season, pre-vaccination. The data were obtained in a study of follicular helper T cells after annual influenza vaccination. Study summary: Across the 2013-2014, 2014-2015 and 2015-2016 vaccination seasons, some subjects were resampled.

Only in-frame clones appear in the TCRdb table, and some are missing; sequencing was by immunoSEQ multiplex PCR. The top ten hold 1.2% of the sample, which has over 25,000 clones, more than 80% seen once. Between the trimmed V and J ends, which lost 6 bases and 6 bases, there was a span of 9 bases. CDR1 is LNHDA, CDR2 SQIVND, per germline (reference sequence). The length of the CDR3 is 13 residues. The chain recombines TRBV19 with TRBJ1-6, with D unresolved. Sequences were derived from CXCR5+ CD38- circulating T follicular helper cells from blood, sampled on the day of influenza vaccination. Subset noted: circulating Tfh, non-naive CD4+CXCR5+PD-1+ (ICOS+CD38+ or ICOS-CD38-). The receptor was derived from an adult who received the influenza vaccine. CDR3 sequence reads: CASREAANSPLHF. As DNA, the CDR3 is TGTGCCAGTAGGGAGGCGGCTAATTCACCCCTCCACTTT.